One and the same sample provided the 8 T cell receptor beta chains below, sequenced in a study of CD8+ T cells in alopecia areata. As the sequencing template, cDNA was produced by extracting RNA and reverse transcribing it. Sequencing used immunoSEQ multiplex PCR; TCRdb keeps in-frame clones, though not all of them. In the table there are 110,000 or so clones, approximately 51% of which are singletons. The sample's treatment: oral pan-JAK inhibitor, 5-10 mg twice daily. The sample consisted of CD4+ T cells sorted from blood, taken at week 24, from a patient treated with tofacitinib. The receptors come from a human donor with alopecia areata.

The V gene is TRBV30, the J gene TRBJ1-2, with D possibly TRBD1 on 5 matching bases. Between the trimmed V and J ends, which lost 3 bases and 7 bases, there was a span of 15 bases. Per the germline V gene, CDR1 is GTSNPN and CDR2 is SVGIG (reference sequence). The length of the CDR3 is 13 residues. The CDR3 coding sequence is TGTGCCTGGAGGAACCAGGCGGGGGTTGGCTACACCTTC. This translates into CAWRNQAGVGYTF.

The CDR3 region has the DNA TGTGCCAGCAGTTTAAGGGGGAGTAGGTCCGCAGATACGCAGTATTTT. Its protein product is CASSLRGSRSADTQYF. The chain carries TRBV27 and TRBJ2-3, with a possible D match to TRBD1 (6 bases). Germline V CDR1 and CDR2: MNHEY, SMNVEV (reference sequence). The CDR3 is 16 amino acids. With 2 bases removed from V and 4 bases from J, the gap between germline ends came to 16 bases.

This clone was found a few times. The chain has TRBV6-5 and TRBJ1-1; D is uncertain. Germline values: CDR1 MNHEY, CDR2 SVGAGI. The CDR3 consists of 12 residues. Trimming took 6 bases from V and 8 from J, leaving 13 bases between them. For the CDR3, the DNA is TGTGCCAGCAGAGACACGGGTCGGGAAGCTTTCTTT. Protein sequence: CASRDTGREAFF.

In regard to this clone: Additional DNA sequences in this sample encode the identical CDR3. This chain uses TRBV20-1 with TRBJ2-5; weak D call: TRBD1 (6 bases). Looked up from germline, CDR1 is DFQATT and CDR2 is SNEGSKA (reference sequence). The V end lost 5 bases, the J end lost 2 bases, and 6 bases lay between the germline ends. There are 11 residues in the CDR3. The CDR3 coding sequence is TGCAGTGCTGACAGGCAAGAGACCCAGTACTTC. Translated: CSADRQETQYF.

A few counts support this clone. The V and J genes are TRBV29-1 and TRBJ1-2; D is uncertain. The CDR3 sequence is 12 residues long. Germline CDR1 and CDR2: SQVTM and ANQGSEA. Trimming pared 6 bases from V and 1 base from J, leaving 9 bases between. In DNA form, the CDR3 reads TGCAGCGTGGGCAACTTTAACTATGGCTACACCTTC. It encodes CSVGNFNYGYTF.

The chain recombines TRBV30 with TRBJ2-5; D call uncertain. The CDR3 contains 14 residues. Per germline, CDR1 GTSNPN and CDR2 SVGIG (reference sequence). Trimming took off 0 bases at V and 5 bases at J, with 13 bases between the two ends. CDR3: CAWSVHVASETQYF. CDR3 DNA: TGTGCCTGGAGTGTACACGTGGCTTCGGAGACCCAGTACTTC.

This clone turned up a few times. The CDR3 coding sequence is TGTGCCACCTCCGGGACTAGCGGGGGGGCTGTGACAGATACGCAGTATTTT. As protein: CATSGTSGGAVTDTQYF. The chain uses TRBV10-3 and TRBJ2-3; the match to TRBD2 covers 16 bases. V lost 10 bases, J lost 3 bases, and 10 bases stayed unmatched. Germline V CDR1 and CDR2: ENHRY, SYGVKD. The CDR3 runs to 17 residues.

This clone has a handful of counts. The chain has TRBV5-1 and TRBJ2-5; TRBD2 aligns across 7 bases. V dropped 4 bases and J dropped 5; count of bases not matched to a gene: 11. CDR3 length: 15 amino acids. Germline V gene lookup returns CDR1 SGHRS and CDR2 YFSETQ. The CDR3 bases are TGCGCCAGCAGCCCCGGGGACTACCTGACGGAGACCCAGTACTTC. It specifies CASSPGDYLTETQYF.